The rows below give T cell receptor beta chains drawn from one sample of a study of cytomegalovirus exposure and HLA in healthy donors. The data were produced by immunoSEQ multiplex PCR, yet TCRdb's version contains in-frame clones alone and is incomplete. The sample holds 90,000 to 150,000 clones. Sequenced sample: PBMCs. The receptors come from a man aged 18-30 years in good health and CMV-seronegative. Both conserved end residues are part of each CDR3. The order of the fields is V gene, J gene, CDR3 protein.

TRBV10-1	TRBJ2-1	CASSVTGLSYNEQFF
TRBV27	TRBJ2-7	CASSLSSQPTASSYEQYF
TRBV28	TRBJ2-1	CASSSLAGVTYNEQFF
TRBV5-4	TRBJ1-1	CASWRGNTEAFF
TRBV2	TRBJ1-2	CASSPGNNYGYTF
TRBV18	TRBJ1-1	CASSPPGTPNTEAFF
TRBV6-1	TRBJ2-5	CASSERQGRETQYF
TRBV7-9	TRBJ1-1	CASSSDNPEAFF
TRBV29-1	TRBJ1-1	CSVDRGDTEAFF
TRBV19	TRBJ2-1	CASSFDRLQFF
TRBV19	TRBJ1-3	CASSTGGSYSGNTIYF
TRBV19	TRBJ1-1	CASYDGGREAFF
TRBV6-1	TRBJ1-6	CASSEAGQGGSRAHSPLHF
TRBV27	TRBJ1-2	CASSLQGGYGYTF
TRBV7-9	TRBJ1-1	CASSPAGTEAFF
TRBV5-4	TRBJ2-1	CASSLGSSSYNEQFF